This T cell receptor (beta chain) was captured in a study of healthy donors' naive CD4 and CD8 T cells. Starting from around 500 ng of total RNA, TCR libraries were made with linear amplification. TCRdb independently ran MiXCR on the reads; one entry per CDR3 protein. In the table there are 200,000 or so distinct CDR3 sequences, about four fifths of which are singletons. This clonotype was seen a handful of times. The antigen remains unidentified. The CDR3 is made up of 12 amino acids. Trimming pared 4 bases from V and 5 bases from J, leaving 9 bases between. CDR1 and CDR2 (germline): SQVTM, ANQGSEA. Sorting defined naive CD4+ as CD4+CD8-CD45RO-CD45RA+ and naive CD8+ as CD8+CD4-CD45RA+CD27bright. Study-level results: Around 13% of CD4/CD8 propensity variance appeared explained by V, J and CDR3 charge.

Source material: naive CD4+ and CD8+ T cells sorted from blood, pooled from several donors. The gene calls are TRBV29-1 and TRBJ1-5; unclear D gene. The clonotype comes from a pool of human donors in good health; the sample pools cells from several healthy donors. The CDR3 sequence: CSVGGGDQPQHF. The CDR3 DNA is TGCAGCGTTGGGGGAGGCGATCAGCCCCAGCATTTT.